The 5 T cell receptor beta chains given below trace back to one sample, sequenced in a study of identical twins. TCRdb independently ran MiXCR on the 5' RACE reads; one entry per CDR3 protein. The table records approximately 620,000 distinct CDR3 sequences, 8.6% of them present only once. The same data also contributed to another study, on yellow fever vaccine responses in identical twins.

The sample taken for sequencing was PBMCs. Receptors originate from a young woman in good health.

This chain connects TRBV6-1 to TRBJ2-1, with 8 positions matching TRBD2. The CDR3 extends over 14 amino acids. Germline V lookup: CDR1 MNHNS, CDR2 SASEGT. Unmatched junction bases numbered 8, after V lost 10 bases and J lost 3 bases. The chain's CDR3 is CATRGGSLYNEQFF. The CDR3 DNA reads as TGTGCCACCCGGGGGGGGTCCCTCTACAATGAGCAGTTCTTC.

In this sample, this clonotype turned up many times. The chain carries TRBV11-2 and TRBJ2-1; 11 bases are a match to TRBD2. Germline V gene data show CDR1 as SGHAT and CDR2 as FQNNGV. CDR3 length: 17 amino acids. V was clipped by 3 bases and J by 14 bases; unmatched bases: 18. CDR3 protein: CASSLYFLAGGPKRKFF. In nucleotides, the CDR3 is TGTGCCAGCAGCTTGTATTTTCTAGCGGGAGGCCCAAAACGAAAGTTCTTC.

This clonotype has a count of ten or more. This chain uses TRBV20-1 with TRBJ2-4; no clear D gene. The germline V gene has CDR1 DFQATT and CDR2 SNEGSKA (reference sequence). V was pared by 3 bases and J by 0 bases, with 12 bases between. This CDR3 region has 15 residues. The CDR3 coding sequence is TGCAGTGCTAGTTCCAGAAACTTAGCCAAAAACATTCAGTACTTC. Amino acid sequence: CSASSRNLAKNIQYF.

V is TRBV20-1 and J is TRBJ2-5; 7 nucleotides align to TRBD2. The V gene's germline CDR1 is DFQATT and CDR2 SNEGSKA (reference sequence). CDR3 size: 15 residues. Losses at the gene ends were 0 bases for V and 2 bases for J; bases not matched to a gene: 6. The CDR3 DNA reads TGCAGTGCTAGAGATACCCGCGGGGGTCAAGAGACCCAGTACTTC. It codes for CSARDTRGGQETQYF.

This clonotype was observed many times. The chain links TRBV28 to TRBJ1-5; 7 bases map to TRBD1. CDR1 MDHEN and CDR2 SYDVKM come from the germline V gene. The CDR3 extends over 13 amino acids. Trimming took 8 bases from V and 5 from J; bases not matched to a gene: 6. CDR3 in DNA: TGTGCCAGCCACAGGGGCCCCGATCAGCCCCAGCATTTT. Translating gives CASHRGPDQPQHF.